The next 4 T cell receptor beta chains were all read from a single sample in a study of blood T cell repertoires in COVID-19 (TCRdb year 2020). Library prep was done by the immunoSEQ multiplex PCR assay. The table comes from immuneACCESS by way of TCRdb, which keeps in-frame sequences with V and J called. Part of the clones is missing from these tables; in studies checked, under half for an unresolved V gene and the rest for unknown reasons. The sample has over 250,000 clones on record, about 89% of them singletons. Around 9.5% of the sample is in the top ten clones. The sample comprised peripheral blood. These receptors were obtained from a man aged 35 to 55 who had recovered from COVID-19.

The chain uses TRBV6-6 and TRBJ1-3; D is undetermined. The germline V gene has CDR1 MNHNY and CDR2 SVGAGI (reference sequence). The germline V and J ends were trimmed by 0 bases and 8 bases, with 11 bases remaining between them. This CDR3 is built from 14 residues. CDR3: CASSYSAGRDTIYF. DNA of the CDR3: TGTGCCAGCAGTTACTCGGCAGGCCGAGACACCATATATTTT.

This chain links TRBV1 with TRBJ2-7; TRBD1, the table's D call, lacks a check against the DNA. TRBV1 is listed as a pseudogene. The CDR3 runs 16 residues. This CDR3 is CTSSQMPRQITYEQYF. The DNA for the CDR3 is TGCACCAGCAGTCAGATGCCGAGACAGATAACCTACGAGCAGTACTTC.

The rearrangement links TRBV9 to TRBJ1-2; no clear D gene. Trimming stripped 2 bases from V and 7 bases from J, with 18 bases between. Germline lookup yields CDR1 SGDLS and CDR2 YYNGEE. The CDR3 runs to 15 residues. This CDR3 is CASSVSYRQHAGYTF. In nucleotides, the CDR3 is TGTGCCAGCAGCGTCTCATACAGACAACACGCTGGCTACACCTTC.

Here the CDR3 DNA reads TGTGCCAGCAGTTTATATTACGGGACTAGCGGGAGGAAGTATGCTACGCAGTATTTT. It encodes CASSLYYGTSGRKYATQYF. This rearrangement joins TRBV27 to TRBJ2-3; 15 bases match TRBD2. Germline lookup yields CDR1 MNHEY and CDR2 SMNVEV (reference sequence). V trimming: 1 base; J trimming: 8 bases; junction bases outside the gene matches: 13. The CDR3 is 19 amino acids.